These T cell receptor beta chains were read from a single sample in a study of T cells after yellow fever vaccination. TCRdb fed the 5' RACE reads into MiXCR, producing one record per CDR3 protein. The sample records 400,000 to 650,000 distinct CDR3 sequences, roughly 22% being singletons. The starting material was PBMCs, obtained approximately 20 days after the first yellow fever vaccination. The source is a man aged 18 to 35 who received the YFV17D yellow fever vaccine. Each CDR3 is given with its conserved first and last residue.

J gene	V gene	CDR3 length	CDR3 protein
TRBJ2-1	TRBV6-4	14	CASSDSFYDNEQFF
TRBJ1-6	TRBV18	15	CASSPPGVRNSPLHF
TRBJ2-3	TRBV11-1	18	CASSLSARRTRGADTQYF
TRBJ2-2	TRBV5-1	15	CASRGVGGAAGELFF
TRBJ2-3	TRBV5-1	15	CASSSSGTRGDTQYF
TRBJ2-4	TRBV5-1	18	CASSPGLAGILAKNIQYF
TRBJ2-2	TRBV20-1	18	CSASAAGTSGANTGELFF
TRBJ2-6	TRBV20-1	15	CSANTGFAGANVLTF
TRBJ2-4	TRBV27	15	CASSLSRGRENIQYF
TRBJ2-1	TRBV28	11	CASGGGTLQFF
TRBJ2-5	TRBV12-3/TRBV12-4	14	CASRPDLGRETQYF
TRBJ2-1	TRBV7-6	16	CASSPSRWDSNNEQFF
TRBJ1-6	TRBV7-8	13	CASSSTWNSPLHF
TRBJ2-7	TRBV5-1	15	CASAPLGQGAKEQYF
TRBJ2-5	TRBV15	14	CATSRDRGKETQYF
TRBJ1-1	TRBV14	15	CASSQGGGAYTEAFF
TRBJ1-1	TRBV18	15	CASSPFRDVTAEAFF
TRBJ1-4	TRBV20-1	18	CSARDWARGRLTNEKLFF
TRBJ2-3	TRBV5-1	15	CASSLDPAPPDTQYF
TRBJ1-1	TRBV7-2	17	CASSLRPGQGMNSEAFF
TRBJ1-5	TRBV29-1	13	CSVDLGFGQPQHF
TRBJ2-3	TRBV6-2/TRBV6-3	13	CASSGFSGETQYF
TRBJ2-7	TRBV6-2/TRBV6-3	15	CASSYQDRRGDEQYF
TRBJ2-7	TRBV20-1	13	CSAQKGNSYEQYF
TRBJ2-7	TRBV10-3	12	CAIGQMVHEQYF
TRBJ1-1	TRBV20-1	14	CSAMETVGRAEAFF
TRBJ1-2	TRBV20-1	11	CSARRGFGYTF
TRBJ2-1	TRBV21-1	13	CASSWKAGGPKFF
TRBJ1-2	TRBV20-1	13	CSAETGETYGYTF
TRBJ2-1	TRBV4-3	16	CASSVDGGVVGNEQFF
TRBJ1-6	TRBV6-5	12	CATWDNNSPLHF
TRBJ1-2	TRBV5-1	13	CASSFRGNAGYTF
TRBJ2-1	TRBV6-1	16	CASMVAGASSYNEQFF
TRBJ1-2	TRBV2	13	CASRWGGLYGYTF
TRBJ1-4	TRBV7-2	14	CASSRTGLNEKLFF
TRBJ1-2	TRBV20-1	14	CSARADRGHYGYTF
TRBJ1-2	TRBV2	15	CASSVDGNPNYGYTF
TRBJ1-2	TRBV30	11	CAWSEGVGYTF
TRBJ1-5	TRBV5-6	15	CASSDRTGGSQPQHF
TRBJ2-5	TRBV14	14	CASSQGREAETQYF
TRBJ1-4	TRBV7-9	15	CASSSEDGINEKLFF
TRBJ2-1	TRBV7-2	16	CASSPPLAGIGNEQFF
TRBJ2-1	TRBV5-1	15	CASSDGHGAWNEQFF
TRBJ2-1	TRBV28	16	CASRSDRDPNYDEQFF
TRBJ2-7	TRBV18	14	CASSPTGRDYEQYF
TRBJ2-5	TRBV18	13	CASSPTGLETQYF
TRBJ1-1	TRBV4-1	14	CASSPTAANTEAFF